The entry below describes one TCR beta chain. CD8+ and CD4+ T cells taken from blood had their TCR beta sequenced. In the multiple sclerosis control group, patients were treatment-naive and had stable or active relapsing-remitting disease. The data originate from a study of CD8 T cells in Susac syndrome. Trimming cost V 0 bases and J 5 bases, with 9 bases left between them. Germline V lookup: CDR1 SGDLS, CDR2 YYNGEE. The CDR3 loop spans 13 amino acids. RNA totalling roughly 0.45 to 1 ug underwent reverse transcription with random hexamers. Across 54 Vbeta and 13 Jbeta, TCR beta CDR3 was amplified with immunoSEQ multiplex PCR. One entry per CDR3 protein, called by TCRdb with MiXCR from the immunoSEQ multiplex PCR reads. The table lists about 210,000 distinct CDR3 sequences, 95% of them singletons, with 0.095% in the top ten.

The receptor was isolated from a human donor with multiple sclerosis. V gene TRBV9 combines with J gene TRBJ2-7; D unresolved. The sample was CD4+ T cells from PBMCs. CDR3 amino acids: CASSVATEDEQYF. DNA of the CDR3: TGTGCCAGCAGCGTAGCGACGGAAGACGAGCAGTACTTC.